These 23 T cell receptor beta chains came from one sample sequenced in a study of breast tumors, draining lymph nodes, adjacent tissues. The lymph nodes were axillary draining lymph nodes from breast cancer patients. TCRdb used MiXCR to reprocess the multiplex PCR reads, holding one entry per CDR3 protein. Altogether about 120,000 distinct CDR3 sequences are present, less than 20% being singletons, with the ten largest covering over 3%. The sample taken for sequencing was axillary lymph node tissue. Every receptor here comes from a female donor with breast cancer. Some clones in this sample may be carry-over from other donors' samples.

This clonotype was observed many times. V gene TRBV7-2 combines with J gene TRBJ2-1; D possibly corresponds to TRBD2 (5 bases). The V gene's germline CDR1 is SGHTA and CDR2 FQGNSA. The CDR3 extends over 11 amino acids. Deletions cut 7 bases from V and 6 bases from J, with 7 bases between. CDR3 in DNA: TGTGCCAGCAAACTAGTCAATGAGCAGTTCTTC. It codes for CASKLVNEQFF.

This clonotype was picked up many times. CDR3 nucleotide sequence: TGTGCCAGCAGCGGGCATAGCAGCCAGCAGTACTTC. This codes for CASSGHSSQQYF. The V and J genes are TRBV5-5 and TRBJ2-7; no clear D. With 4 bases removed from V and 8 bases from J, the gap between germline ends came to 13 bases. CDR1 is SGHKS, CDR2 YYEKEE, per germline (reference sequence). The CDR3 covers 12 residues.

This clonotype was detected a few times. This clone may be a read error of a much larger clone one base away. V usage is TRBV7-3 and J usage is TRBJ2-1; the match to TRBD2 covers 9 bases. Per germline, CDR1 SGHTA and CDR2 FQGTGA. The CDR3 is made up of 13 amino acids. The CDR3 spells CVSGGGGAGEQFF. In nucleotides, the CDR3 is TGTGTCAGCGGTGGCGGGGGGGCCGGTGAGCAGTTCTTC.

V is TRBV10-2 and J is TRBJ1-5, with 9 bases fitting TRBD1. V lost 4 bases to trimming and J lost 11 bases; unmatched junction nucleotides: 9. CDR3 length: 14 residues. CDR1 and CDR2 from the germline V gene are WSHSY and SAAADI. This CDR3 reads CASSVGTGSGAQHF. The CDR3 bases are TGCGCCAGCAGTGTAGGGACAGGGTCGGGGGCCCAGCATTTT.

Ten or more counts support this clonotype. The chain has TRBV6-1 and TRBJ1-4, with D uncertain. The V and J ends lost 2 bases and 8 bases respectively, with 15 bases between them. Germline assignment: CDR1 MNHNS and CDR2 SASEGT. The CDR3 spans 15 residues. DNA for the CDR3: TGTGCCAGCAGTGAATACGGGGTATTGGGAGAAAAACTGTTTTTT. This gives the protein CASSEYGVLGEKLFF.

This chain connects TRBV3-1 to TRBJ2-2, with 7 bases fitting TRBD2. This CDR3 region has 16 residues. CDR1 is LGHDT and CDR2 is YNNKEL in the germline V gene (reference sequence). The junction had 8 bases not matched to a gene; V was cut back by 1 base and J by 6 bases. Written as DNA, the CDR3 is TGTGCCAGCAGCCAAGCCCCGAGCGGGGCGGCCGGGGAGCTGTTTTTT. The encoded protein is CASSQAPSGAAGELFF.

A note on this clonotype: Being one base from a much bigger clone, this may be a read error. V usage is TRBV18 and J usage is TRBJ2-7; D gene ambiguous. The CDR3 is 12 amino acids. Trimming cost V 1 base and J 6 bases, with 7 bases left between them. The germline gives CDR1 KGHSH, CDR2 LQKENI. The CDR3 here is CASSPRALEQYF. DNA of the CDR3: TGTGCCAGCTCACCACGGGCCCTCGAGCAGTACTTC.

This clonotype was picked up many times. This chain connects TRBV9 to TRBJ2-2, with TRBD1 matching 8 bases. Losses at the gene ends were 0 bases for V and 10 bases for J; bases not matched to a gene: 8. This CDR3 has 15 amino acids. Germline values: CDR1 SGDLS, CDR2 YYNGEE. CDR3 sequence reads: CASSVVDRVFEELFF. CDR3 nucleotide sequence: TGTGCCAGCAGCGTAGTGGACAGGGTTTTTGAGGAGCTGTTTTTT.

This clonotype was observed many times. V is TRBV5-4 and J is TRBJ1-2; no firm D call. There are 15 residues in the CDR3. Germline V gene data show CDR1 as SGHNT and CDR2 as YYREEE (reference sequence). V gave up 3 bases and J gave up 1 base, with 13 bases separating them. The CDR3 sequence: CASSSSGGDNYGYTF. The CDR3 DNA sequence: TGTGCCAGCAGCTCCTCAGGCGGAGATAACTATGGCTACACCTTC.

The sample holds a few counts of this clonotype. The chain carries TRBV20-1 and TRBJ2-4; D is ambiguous. Germline assignment: CDR1 DFQATT and CDR2 SNEGSKA (reference sequence). CDR3 length: 15 amino acids. The V and J ends lost 7 bases and 1 base respectively, with 17 bases between them. CDR3 bases: TGCAGTGTTTCTACCTTCACGGTCGCCAAAAACATTCAGTACTTC. Translated: CSVSTFTVAKNIQYF.

This clonotype was recorded a few times. With a much larger clone just one base away, this may be a read error. The V gene is TRBV24-1, the J gene TRBJ2-3; 13 bases agree with TRBD2. CDR3 length: 17 residues. Germline CDR1 KGHDR, CDR2 SFDVKD. DNA of the CDR3: TGTGCCACCAGTGGAAAGGGACTAGCGGGGAACACAGATACGCGGTATTTT. This codes for CATSGKGLAGNTDTRYF.

This clonotype occurred many times. The chain joins TRBV20-1 to TRBJ2-3; the match to TRBD2 covers 7 bases. Germline V CDR1 and CDR2: DFQATT, SNEGSKA (reference sequence). After removal of 2 bases from V and 4 bases from J, the junction contained 9 bases not matched to a gene. The CDR3 loop spans 15 amino acids. The CDR3 here is CSARSGAGVADTQYF. The CDR3 DNA sequence: TGCAGTGCTAGATCGGGCGCGGGAGTGGCAGATACGCAGTATTTT.

In this sample, this clonotype turned up many times. The CDR3 sequence is CASSIRGLAGGKVLIIPGELFF. CDR3 nucleotide sequence: TGTGCCAGTAGTATAAGGGGGCTAGCGGGGGGGAAAGTTCTTATAATTCCCGGGGAGCTGTTTTTT. This rearrangement joins TRBV19 to TRBJ2-2; TRBD2 aligns across 12 bases. V shed 2 bases and J 6 bases; nucleotides not matched to a gene: 22. The CDR3 sequence is 22 residues long. The germline gives CDR1 LNHDA, CDR2 SQIVND (reference sequence).

This clonotype was seen repeatedly, ten times or more. The rearrangement links TRBV18 to TRBJ2-7; TRBD2 matches at 9 bases. The CDR3 runs to 14 residues. With V trimmed by 6 bases and J by 6 bases, 9 bases remained unmatched. Germline V gives CDR1 KGHSH, CDR2 LQKENI. CDR3 in amino acids: CASSPAGGNPEQYF. The CDR3 DNA is TGTGCCAGCTCCCCAGCGGGAGGAAATCCCGAGCAGTACTTC.

This clonotype occurred many times. The chain is built from TRBV6-6 and TRBJ1-4, with D possibly matching TRBD1 (5 bases). In germline, CDR1 is MNHNY, CDR2 SVGAGI (reference sequence). Deletions cut 5 bases from V and 3 bases from J, with 7 bases between. This CDR3 region has 13 residues. CDR3 protein: CASSRGANEKLFF. CDR3 nucleotide sequence: TGTGCCAGCAGTCGGGGCGCTAATGAAAAACTGTTTTTT.

J is TRBJ2-5 and V is TRBV4-2, with TRBD2 identical over 12 bases. The CDR3 has 19 amino acids. Trimming at V came to 0 bases and at J to 7 bases, leaving 15 bases not matched to a gene. The germline gives CDR1 LGHNA, CDR2 YNFKEQ. The CDR3 sequence is CASSQDLTSGGSNRGTQYF. In DNA form, the CDR3 reads TGTGCCAGCAGCCAAGATCTGACTAGCGGGGGCTCTAATCGGGGGACCCAGTACTTC.

This clonotype was observed many times. The genes are TRBV7-2 and TRBJ2-3, with TRBD2 matching over 8 bases. Germline V gene lookup returns CDR1 SGHTA and CDR2 FQGNSA. The CDR3 extends over 14 amino acids. Trimming at V came to 5 bases and at J to 5 bases, leaving 6 bases not matched to a gene. The CDR3 protein is CASSVGGGGDTQYF. CDR3 nucleotides: TGTGCCAGCAGCGTCGGGGGGGGGGGAGATACGCAGTATTTT.

This clonotype was seen repeatedly, ten times or more. V and J are TRBV7-9 and TRBJ2-5; 9 bases map to TRBD1. Germline V CDR1 and CDR2: SEHNR, FQNEAQ (reference sequence). The CDR3 totals 17 residues. V trimming: 1 base; J trimming: 4 bases; junction bases outside the gene matches: 10. The CDR3 DNA follows: TGTGCCAGCAGCTTAGGAGCCGGGACAGGGTCTATAGAGACCCAGTACTTC. Encoded protein: CASSLGAGTGSIETQYF. The full variable domain, with the rest looked up from reference TRBV7-9 and TRBJ2-5, is DTGVSQNPRHKITKRGQNVTFRCDPISEHNRLYWYRQTLGQGPEFLTYFQNEAQLEKSRLLSDRFSAERPKGSFSTLEIQRTEQGDSAMYLCASSLGAGTGSIETQYFGPGTRLLVL.

This clonotype showed up many times. The chain uses TRBV5-1 and TRBJ2-5, with D unresolved. The CDR3 extends over 14 amino acids. Per germline, CDR1 SGHRS and CDR2 YFSETQ. V was pared by 1 base and J by 1 base, with 8 bases between. The CDR3 loop reads CASSLSGVQETQYF. The CDR3 nucleotides are TGCGCCAGCAGCTTGAGTGGAGTCCAAGAGACCCAGTACTTC. Combining the CDR3 with reference TRBV5-1 and TRBJ2-5 gives the whole variable domain KAGVTQTPRYLIKTRGQQVTLSCSPISGHRSVSWYQQTPGQGLQFLFEYFSETQRNKGNFPGRFSGRQFSNSRSEMNVSTLELGDSALYLCASSLSGVQETQYFGPGTRLLVL.

This clonotype was recorded at least ten times. The chain joins TRBV7-3 to TRBJ2-3; 7 positions match TRBD1. The CDR3 sequence is 13 residues long. Germline trimming cut 5 bases from V and 4 bases from J; bases unmatched to any gene: 3. Germline lookup yields CDR1 SGHTA and CDR2 FQGTGA. CDR3 sequence: CASSGQGADTQYF. CDR3 DNA sequence: TGTGCCAGCAGCGGGCAGGGGGCAGATACGCAGTATTTT.

The chain recombines TRBV4-1 with TRBJ2-3; 9 positions agree with TRBD2. Unmatched junction bases numbered 12, after V lost 4 bases and J lost 1 base. The CDR3 loop spans 18 amino acids. Per the germline V gene, CDR1 is MGHRA and CDR2 is YSYEKL. This chain's CDR3 is CASSRAGARGGRTDTQYF. The DNA for the CDR3 is TGCGCCAGCAGCCGAGCGGGGGCGCGGGGGGGCCGCACAGATACGCAGTATTTT.

This clonotype has at least ten counts. The chain links TRBV20-1 to TRBJ2-5; 9 nucleotides align to TRBD2. CDR1 DFQATT and CDR2 SNEGSKA come from the germline V gene (reference sequence). Trimming took 3 bases from V and 5 from J; bases not matched to a gene: 4. This CDR3 has 13 amino acids. CDR3 sequence reads: CSASSLAGETQYF. The CDR3 DNA reads TGCAGTGCTAGCAGCCTAGCGGGGGAGACCCAGTACTTC.

This clonotype occurred many times. The gene calls are TRBV13 and TRBJ2-5; 10 bases are a match to TRBD2. The V gene end was trimmed by 2 bases and the J gene end by 7 bases; junction bases not matched to a gene: 10. The germline CDR1 and CDR2 sequences are PRHDT and FYEKMQ (reference sequence). This CDR3 contains 16 residues. CDR3 sequence reads: CASSLQSGRGHGTQYF. DNA for the CDR3: TGTGCCAGCAGCTTACAGAGCGGGAGGGGCCATGGGACCCAGTACTTC.